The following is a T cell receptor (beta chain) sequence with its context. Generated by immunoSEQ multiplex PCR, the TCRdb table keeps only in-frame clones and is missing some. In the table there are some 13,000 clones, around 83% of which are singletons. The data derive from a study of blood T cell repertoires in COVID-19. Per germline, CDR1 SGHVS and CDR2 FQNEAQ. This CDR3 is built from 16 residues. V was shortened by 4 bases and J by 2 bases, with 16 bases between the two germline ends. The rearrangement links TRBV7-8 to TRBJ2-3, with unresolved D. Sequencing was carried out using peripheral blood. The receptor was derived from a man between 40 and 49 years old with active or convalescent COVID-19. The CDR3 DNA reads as TGTGCCAGCAGCTCGGGTCGGTCGGTTGTCACAGATACGCAGTATTTT. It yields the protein CASSSGRSVVTDTQYF.